This is a list of T cell receptor beta chains from one sample in a study of blood T cell repertoires in COVID-19. The method was immunoSEQ multiplex PCR; TCRdb's version includes in-frame clones alone and lacks a portion of them. The sample contains 70,000 or so clones, 70% to 90% of which appear only once. The sample taken for sequencing was peripheral blood. The source is a man between 35 and 55 years old with COVID-19, enrolled during active disease. The CDR3 runs from the conserved cysteine through the conserved F or W. A D gene is named only where the DNA matches it firmly. Clone size is stated in some rows and not others, as once, few, many or a class when expanded.

j_call: TRBJ2-1
clone_size: .
v_call: TRBV6-1
d_call: TRBD2
cdr3_nt: TGTGCCAGCAGTGAACTCCGGACTAGCGGGGGGCGATCCCCCAATGAGCAGTTCTTC
cdr3_aa: CASSELRTSGGRSPNEQFF

j_call: TRBJ2-7
clone_size: .
v_call: TRBV5-1
d_call: .
cdr3_nt: TGCGCCAGCAGGGCTAACCTTGACCTCAAAGGGGTTTACGAGCAGTACTTC
cdr3_aa: CASRANLDLKGVYEQYF

j_call: TRBJ1-2
clone_size: .
v_call: TRBV6-4
d_call: .
cdr3_nt: TGTGCCAGCAGTAGGACAGCGAATCCACCGTATAACTATGGCTACACCTTC
cdr3_aa: CASSRTANPPYNYGYTF

j_call: TRBJ2-2
clone_size: .
v_call: TRBV6-2/TRBV6-3
d_call: .
cdr3_nt: TGTGCCAGCAGCCCCTGGCCCGGGGAGCTGTTTTTT
cdr3_aa: CASSPWPGELFF

j_call: TRBJ1-5
clone_size: once
v_call: TRBV12-3/TRBV12-4
d_call: TRBD1
cdr3_nt: TGTGCCAGCAGCCAAACAGGGGTTCGGCCCCAGCATTTT
cdr3_aa: CASSQTGVRPQHF

j_call: TRBJ2-7
clone_size: .
v_call: TRBV6-1
d_call: .
cdr3_nt: TGTGCCAGCAGTGAAGAGGGGCAGAGTCGATCGTACTTC
cdr3_aa: CASSEEGQSRSYF

j_call: TRBJ2-1
clone_size: once
v_call: TRBV2
d_call: TRBD2
cdr3_nt: TGTGCCAGCAGACCACTAGCGGACGGGGGTGAGCAGTTCTTC
cdr3_aa: CASRPLADGGEQFF

j_call: TRBJ1-6
clone_size: .
v_call: TRBV11-3
d_call: .
cdr3_nt: TGTGCCAGCAGCTTAGATCTCGATTCACCCCTCCACTTT
cdr3_aa: CASSLDLDSPLHF

j_call: TRBJ1-2
clone_size: .
v_call: TRBV6-5
d_call: TRBD1
cdr3_nt: TGTGCCAGCATCCCTGGGACAGGGATTGGCTACACCTTC
cdr3_aa: CASIPGTGIGYTF

j_call: TRBJ2-1
clone_size: .
v_call: TRBV10-1
d_call: TRBD2
cdr3_nt: TGCGCCAGCAGTGAGGTGTGGGGGGGGGTCAATGAGCAGTTCTTC
cdr3_aa: CASSEVWGGVNEQFF

j_call: TRBJ1-1
clone_size: .
v_call: TRBV27
d_call: .
cdr3_nt: TGTGCCAGCAGTTTAAGTTTCAGGGGCGCATATACTGAAGCTTTCTTT
cdr3_aa: CASSLSFRGAYTEAFF

j_call: TRBJ2-1
clone_size: .
v_call: TRBV10-3
d_call: .
cdr3_nt: TGTGCCATCAGGGGGGGAGCGGAGAACTCCTACAATGAGCAGTTCTTC
cdr3_aa: CAIRGGAENSYNEQFF

j_call: TRBJ2-2
clone_size: .
v_call: TRBV5-1
d_call: .
cdr3_nt: TGCGCCAGCAGCCCGGGGGTAATCACCGGGGAGCTGTTTTTT
cdr3_aa: CASSPGVITGELFF

j_call: TRBJ1-2
clone_size: .
v_call: TRBV12-1
d_call: .
cdr3_nt: TGTGCCAGGCTAACGCAGGGGTGCTATGGCTACACCTTC
cdr3_aa: CARLTQGCYGYTF

j_call: TRBJ1-2
clone_size: .
v_call: TRBV5-1
d_call: TRBD1
cdr3_nt: TGCGCCAGCAGCTTGGAATGGGACAGGGGTGGTGGCTACACCTTC
cdr3_aa: CASSLEWDRGGGYTF

j_call: TRBJ1-6
clone_size: .
v_call: TRBV29-1
d_call: .
cdr3_nt: TGCAGCGTTAACCTGACCCCGGGACATCTTAGTAGCTCCTATAATTCACCCCTCCACTTT
cdr3_aa: CSVNLTPGHLSSSYNSPLHF

j_call: TRBJ2-2
clone_size: .
v_call: TRBV7-6
d_call: TRBD2
cdr3_nt: TGTGCCAGCAGCCTCCGACTAGCGGGGGGGCGGTCTAACACCGGGGAGCTGTTTTTT
cdr3_aa: CASSLRLAGGRSNTGELFF

j_call: TRBJ2-7
clone_size: .
v_call: TRBV6-2/TRBV6-3
d_call: .
cdr3_nt: TGTGCCAGCAGCCCCGGACAGTTCTCCTACGAGCAGTACTTC
cdr3_aa: CASSPGQFSYEQYF

j_call: TRBJ2-7
clone_size: .
v_call: TRBV6-5
d_call: .
cdr3_nt: TGTGCCAGCAGTCTAGCCTCGGGGGTGCAGTACTTC
cdr3_aa: CASSLASGVQYF

j_call: TRBJ1-3
clone_size: .
v_call: TRBV5-1
d_call: TRBD1
cdr3_nt: TGCGCCAGCAGCGAGGGACAGTCGTCTGGAAACACCATATATTTT
cdr3_aa: CASSEGQSSGNTIYF

j_call: TRBJ2-3
clone_size: .
v_call: TRBV5-1
d_call: TRBD2
cdr3_nt: TGCGCCAGCAGCTTGAATAGCGGGGGGTCTGAAACGCAGTATTTT
cdr3_aa: CASSLNSGGSETQYF

j_call: TRBJ1-1
clone_size: .
v_call: TRBV18
d_call: TRBD1
cdr3_nt: TGTGCCAGCTCACTGGGACAGGGCCTGAACACTGAAGCTTTCTTT
cdr3_aa: CASSLGQGLNTEAFF